Below are 28 T cell receptor beta chains sequenced from a single sample in a study of shared clonotypes between healthy human individuals. Method: immunoSEQ multiplex PCR; TCRdb's copy keeps in-frame clones and lacks some. Of about 2,200,000 clones listed, roughly 91% are singletons. In the naive CD8 group, cells lacked CD45RO and were positively selected for CCR7, so terminally differentiated effector memory CD45RA+ cells were left out. Sequencing was performed on naive CD8+ T cells from PBMCs. Receptor source: a man between 18 and 35 years old in good health. Some clones in this sample may be carry-over from other donors' samples.

This sequence joins TRBV28 and TRBJ2-7; 9 bases are a match to TRBD2. After removal of 3 bases from V and 6 bases from J, the junction contained 12 bases not matched to a gene. The CDR3 is 16 amino acids. Germline CDR1 reads MDHEN; CDR2 reads SYDVKM. The CDR3 coding sequence is TGTGCCAGCAGTTTTTGGCGGGAGGGCCCCCTAGCCGAGCAGTACTTC. Translated: CASSFWREGPLAEQYF. The whole variable domain, filled in from reference TRBV28 and TRBJ2-7, reads DVKVTQSSRYLVKRTGEKVFLECVQDMDHENMFWYRQDPGLGLRLIYFSYDVKMKEKGDIPEGYSVSREKKERFSLILESASTNQTSMYLCASSFWREGPLAEQYFGPGTRLTVT.

The chain has TRBV5-6 and TRBJ2-5, with D possibly called TRBD1 or TRBD2 (6 bases each). CDR1 and CDR2 (germline): SGHDT, YYEEEE. The CDR3 spans 14 residues. V was shortened by 2 bases and J by 3 bases, with 11 bases between the two germline ends. The CDR3 loop reads CASSFLEGEETQYF. In DNA, the CDR3 is TGTGCCAGCAGCTTTTTGGAGGGGGAAGAGACCCAGTACTTC. Combining the CDR3 with reference TRBV5-6 and TRBJ2-5 gives the whole variable domain DAGVTQSPTHLIKTRGQQVTLRCSPKSGHDTVSWYQQALGQGPQFIFQYYEEEERQRGNFPDRFSGHQFPNYSSELNVNALLLGDSALYLCASSFLEGEETQYFGPGTRLLVL.

The chain has TRBV4-2 and TRBJ2-3, with unresolved D. CDR1 is LGHNA, CDR2 YNFKEQ, per germline. This CDR3 has 14 amino acids. Between the trimmed V and J ends, which lost 1 base and 2 bases, there was a span of 7 bases. The DNA of the CDR3 is TGTGCCAGCAGCCAAGGTGGCAACACAGATACGCAGTATTTT. Protein: CASSQGGNTDTQYF.

The chain has TRBV13 and TRBJ2-7; 8 positions agree with TRBD2. The V gene's germline CDR1 is PRHDT and CDR2 FYEKMQ (reference sequence). The CDR3 runs to 15 residues. Trimming cost V 1 base and J 2 bases; bases outside gene matches: 4. CDR3 DNA sequence: TGTGCCAGCAGCTTAGAAAGCGGGAGACCCTACGAGCAGTACTTC. It yields the protein CASSLESGRPYEQYF.

The V call is TRBV2, the J call TRBJ1-3, with D hard to call. The CDR3 spans 14 residues. Per germline, CDR1 SNHLY and CDR2 FYNNEI. Trimming shortened V by 8 bases and J by 0 bases, and 11 bases separated the two germline ends. Here the CDR3 reads CASLHRDSGNTIYF. The CDR3 DNA reads as TGTGCCAGCCTGCACCGGGACTCTGGAAACACCATATATTTT.

The V gene is TRBV10-3, the J gene TRBJ1-4; D is perhaps TRBD1 (5 bases). V was pared by 10 bases and J by 6 bases, with 15 bases between. The CDR3 spans 13 residues. Germline V lookup: CDR1 ENHRY, CDR2 SYGVKD. This CDR3 reads CASRDVSDEKLFF. In nucleotides, the CDR3 is TGTGCCAGCCGGGACGTAAGCGATGAAAAACTGTTTTTT.

The rearrangement uses TRBV6-5 and TRBJ1-1; maybe TRBD1 (6 bases). The CDR3 is made up of 13 amino acids. Germline lookup yields CDR1 MNHEY and CDR2 SVGAGI. V was pared by 6 bases and J by 4 bases, with 12 bases between. CDR3 DNA: TGTGCCAGCAGCGCAGGGGAAGGCACTGAAGCTTTCTTT. It encodes CASSAGEGTEAFF.

This clone was recorded a few times. The chain couples TRBV28 to TRBJ2-7; weak D call: TRBD2 (6 bases). The V gene's germline CDR1 is MDHEN and CDR2 SYDVKM. Trimming stripped 8 bases from V and 5 bases from J, with 16 bases between. The CDR3 is made up of 13 amino acids. The CDR3 sequence is CASAPRGAHEQYF. In DNA form, the CDR3 reads TGTGCCAGCGCCCCCCGCGGGGCCCACGAGCAGTACTTC. The full variable domain, with the rest looked up from reference TRBV28 and TRBJ2-7, is DVKVTQSSRYLVKRTGEKVFLECVQDMDHENMFWYRQDPGLGLRLIYFSYDVKMKEKGDIPEGYSVSREKKERFSLILESASTNQTSMYLCASAPRGAHEQYFGPGTRLTVT.

This clone was seen once. The chain has TRBV30 and TRBJ2-7, with 7 bases matching TRBD1. The CDR3 totals 16 residues. J was trimmed by 2 bases and V by 0 bases; bases with no gene match: 10. Germline V gene data show CDR1 as GTSNPN and CDR2 as SVGIG (reference sequence). The CDR3 loop reads CAWSVPSDRLAYEQYF. CDR3 in DNA: TGTGCCTGGAGTGTACCCTCGGACAGGCTTGCCTACGAGCAGTACTTC.

In regard to this clone: Additional DNA sequences in this sample encode the identical CDR3. J is TRBJ1-1 and V is TRBV10-2; the D is unclear. The CDR3 spans 12 residues. Looked up from germline, CDR1 is WSHSY and CDR2 is SAAADI. Trimming removed 10 bases at V and 1 base at J, with 10 bases between. In DNA, the CDR3 is TGCGCCACCCAAAACGAGAACACTGAAGCTTTCTTT. It codes for CATQNENTEAFF.

Points on this clone: This sample includes further DNA sequences coding for the same CDR3. The chain carries TRBV9 and TRBJ2-1; 7 positions match TRBD2. Germline CDR1 and CDR2: SGDLS and YYNGEE. Trimming removed 0 bases from V and 6 bases from J; junction bases left unmatched: 6. This CDR3 comprises 15 residues. The CDR3 nucleotides read TGTGCCAGCAGCGTAGGGGGCGGGAGTGGCAATGAGCAGTTCTTC. This sequence encodes CASSVGGGSGNEQFF.

This rearrangement joins TRBV10-2 to TRBJ2-5, with 9 bases fitting TRBD2. Per germline, CDR1 WSHSY and CDR2 SAAADI. The CDR3 totals 16 residues. V lost 0 bases and J lost 8; bases outside the gene matches: 10. CDR3 sequence: CASSESRTSDRGTQYF. Written as DNA, the CDR3 is TGCGCCAGCAGTGAGTCGAGGACTAGCGACCGAGGCACCCAGTACTTC.

The chain links TRBV27 to TRBJ2-7; 12 bases are shared with TRBD2. With V trimmed by 5 bases and J by 1 base, 6 bases remained unmatched. The CDR3 is 16 amino acids. The germline V gene encodes CDR1 MNHEY and CDR2 SMNVEV (reference sequence). Written as DNA, the CDR3 is TGTGCCAGCAGTCACATTCTAGCGGGAGGGTCCTACGAGCAGTACTTC. It specifies CASSHILAGGSYEQYF.

The chain uses TRBV6-5 and TRBJ2-1; perhaps TRBD2 as D (5 bases). The CDR3 extends over 12 amino acids. The germline CDR1 and CDR2 sequences are MNHEY and SVGAGI. Trimming pared 6 bases from V and 9 bases from J, leaving 12 bases between. CDR3 bases: TGTGCCAGCAGCCCGGACTCAGGTGAGCAGTTCTTC. Translation: CASSPDSGEQFF.

Note on this clone: Other DNA sequences in the sample encode the same CDR3. The CDR3 region has the DNA TGCAGCGTTGGAGGGTATGGCTACACCTTC. Translation gives CSVGGYGYTF. The J gene is TRBJ1-2, the V gene TRBV29-1; no firm D call. The CDR3 loop spans 10 amino acids. V was cut by 4 bases and J by 5 bases, with 5 bases left in between. Germline assignment: CDR1 SQVTM and CDR2 ANQGSEA. The whole variable domain, filled in from reference TRBV29-1 and TRBJ1-2, reads SAVISQKPSRDICQRGTSLTIQCQVDSQVTMMFWYRQQPGQSLTLIATANQGSEATYESGFVIDKFPISRPNLTFSTLTVSNMSPEDSSIYLCSVGGYGYTFGSGTRLTVV.

The chain combines TRBV27 with TRBJ2-7; 10 positions agree with TRBD2. The CDR3 covers 15 residues. Per germline, CDR1 MNHEY and CDR2 SMNVEV (reference sequence). Germline trimming cut 3 bases from V and 6 bases from J; bases unmatched to any gene: 8. The CDR3 reads CASSFILAGVLEQYF. CDR3 nucleotide sequence: TGTGCCAGCAGTTTCATCCTAGCGGGAGTGCTCGAGCAGTACTTC.

The chain links TRBV19 to TRBJ2-7; D might be TRBD1 (5 bases). Germline-derived CDR1 and CDR2 are LNHDA and SQIVND (reference sequence). V gave up 2 bases and J gave up 5 bases, with 16 bases separating them. There are 15 residues in the CDR3. CDR3 sequence (DNA): TGTGCCAGTAGTATAAGGGGCGCCTGGGTCGACGAGCAGTACTTC. It encodes CASSIRGAWVDEQYF. Full variable domain (rest looked up from reference TRBV19 and TRBJ2-7): DGGITQSPKYLFRKEGQNVTLSCEQNLNHDAMYWYRQDPGQGLRLIYYSQIVNDFQKGDIAEGYSVSREKKESFPLTVTSAQKNPTAFYLCASSIRGAWVDEQYFGPGTRLTVT.

Here the CDR3 reads CASSPAAGEWEVEQYF. CDR3 DNA sequence: TGTGCCAGCAGTCCCGCCGCCGGGGAATGGGAGGTTGAGCAGTACTTC. The rearrangement links TRBV27 to TRBJ2-7; the D gene is possibly TRBD2 (6 bases). V was cut by 5 bases and J by 7 bases, with 24 bases left in between. This CDR3 spans 16 amino acids. Looked up from germline, CDR1 is MNHEY and CDR2 is SMNVEV (reference sequence).

The V call is TRBV10-3, the J call TRBJ2-2; 8 positions agree with TRBD2. The V and J ends lost 2 bases and 1 base, in that order; junction bases with no gene match: 9. This CDR3 region has 18 residues. Germline CDR1 is ENHRY and CDR2 is SYGVKD. As DNA, the CDR3 is TGTGCCATCAGTGAGCACCCCTCGACTAGCGAGAACACCGGGGAGCTGTTTTTT. Translation gives CAISEHPSTSENTGELFF.

This clone has more than one count but fewer than ten. This chain connects TRBV28 to TRBJ1-5; 8 bases agree with TRBD1. J lost 4 bases, V lost 7 bases, and 9 bases had no gene match. The length of the CDR3 is 15 residues. Germline V lookup: CDR1 MDHEN, CDR2 SYDVKM. The CDR3 protein is CASTPGQGLNQPQHF. The CDR3 bases are TGTGCCAGCACCCCAGGACAGGGACTAAATCAGCCCCAGCATTTT.

The CDR3 loop is CAILQHAQGYNEQFF. The CDR3 coding sequence is TGTGCCATCCTGCAGCACGCACAGGGGTACAATGAGCAGTTCTTC. This rearrangement joins TRBV7-2 to TRBJ2-1; TRBD1 agrees at 7 bases. This CDR3 has 15 residues. V gave up 10 bases and J gave up 4 bases; unmatched junction bases: 13. Germline loops: CDR1 SGHTA, CDR2 FQGNSA.

The chain combines TRBV11-2 with TRBJ2-7; 7 positions match TRBD2. CDR3 length equals 13 residues. From germline, CDR1 is SGHAT and CDR2 FQNNGV. Trimming cost V 2 bases and J 6 bases; bases outside gene matches: 4. CDR3 DNA: TGTGCCAGCAGCTTACCGCGGGAGTCCGAGCAGTACTTC. It specifies CASSLPRESEQYF.

This clone showed up just once. The chain recombines TRBV7-9 with TRBJ2-1, with 12 bases aligning to TRBD2. This CDR3 is 14 amino acids long. Germline V CDR1 and CDR2: SEHNR, FQNEAQ (reference sequence). After removal of 3 bases from V and 9 bases from J, the junction contained 3 bases not matched to a gene. The CDR3, as DNA: TGTGCCAGCAGCTTCCTAGCGGGAGGGAGTGAGCAGTTCTTC. As protein: CASSFLAGGSEQFF.

V and J are TRBV6-6 and TRBJ2-2; 7 nucleotides align to TRBD1. Germline V gene data show CDR1 as MNHNY and CDR2 as SVGAGI (reference sequence). With V trimmed by 4 bases and J by 4 bases, 6 bases remained unmatched. The CDR3 contains 15 residues. The CDR3, as DNA: TGTGCCAGCAGTTCCTTGGACAGGCTCACCGGGGAGCTGTTTTTT. Amino acids: CASSSLDRLTGELFF.

CDR3 sequence reads: CASSAFGGSASYEQYF. CDR3 DNA: TGTGCCAGCAGCGCATTCGGGGGGAGTGCTTCCTACGAGCAGTACTTC. V usage is TRBV9 and J usage is TRBJ2-7; 7 bases agree with TRBD2. The CDR3 is made up of 16 amino acids. Germline V CDR1 and CDR2: SGDLS, YYNGEE. The V gene end was trimmed by 3 bases and the J gene end by 1 base; junction bases not matched to a gene: 10.

This sequence joins TRBV28 and TRBJ1-1; D is possibly TRBD1 (5 bases). The CDR3 spans 11 residues. V was clipped by 2 bases and J by 12 bases, with 10 bases between them. Germline-derived CDR1 and CDR2 are MDHEN and SYDVKM. CDR3 sequence: CASSLGAEPFF. As DNA, the CDR3 is TGTGCCAGCAGTTTAGGGGCGGAACCTTTCTTT.

This clone was observed once. The chain joins TRBV14 to TRBJ2-3; D remains unclear. Germline V gene sequence: CDR1 SGHDN, CDR2 FVKESK. V dropped 2 bases and J dropped 3 bases, with 24 bases sitting between them. The CDR3 extends over 19 amino acids. The CDR3 coding sequence is TGTGCCAGCAGCCAATGGTACTCTGGTGGGGATCCTGGGACAGATACGCAGTATTTT. This codes for CASSQWYSGGDPGTDTQYF.

The chain has TRBV6-5 and TRBJ2-5, with no clear D. Trimming shortened V by 5 bases and J by 5 bases, and 18 bases separated the two germline ends. Germline assignment: CDR1 MNHEY and CDR2 SVGAGI. CDR3 size: 15 residues. The CDR3 coding sequence is TGTGCCAGCAGTACCGTACAGAGCTGGCGGGAGACCCAGTACTTC. Protein sequence: CASSTVQSWRETQYF.